The 10 T cell receptor beta chains below all came from one sample that was sequenced in a study of blood T cell repertoires in COVID-19. Sequenced by immunoSEQ multiplex PCR; TCRdb stores in-frame clones only, minus some. The sample contains 100,000 to 150,000 clones, more than 80% of which appear only once. The sample was peripheral blood. Receptors were obtained from an elderly woman with COVID-19, enrolled during active disease.

The chain is built from TRBV15 and TRBJ2-1, with D possibly being TRBD2 (7 bases). Deletions cut 0 bases from V and 7 bases from J, with 13 bases between. The CDR3 extends over 15 amino acids. Germline V lookup: CDR1 LNHNV, CDR2 YYDKDF (reference sequence). The CDR3 region has the DNA TGTGCCACCAGCAGAGACGGGGGGCGTACGAATGAGCAGTTCTTC. Translation gives CATSRDGGRTNEQFF.

The chain links TRBV6-2 or TRBV6-3 to TRBJ2-1; 9 positions agree with TRBD2. This CDR3 contains 19 residues. Germline V lookup: CDR1 MNHEY, CDR2 SVGEGT. After removal of 0 bases from V and 0 bases from J, the junction contained 9 bases not matched to a gene. The CDR3 bases are TGTGCCAGCAGTTACTCGTATGGCGGGAGGGTCAGCTCCTACAATGAGCAGTTCTTC. Amino acid sequence: CASSYSYGGRVSSYNEQFF.

V usage is TRBV4-2 and J usage is TRBJ2-7, with 8 positions matching TRBD2. This CDR3 is built from 15 residues. Germline V gene lookup returns CDR1 LGHNA and CDR2 YNFKEQ. J was trimmed by 4 bases and V by 5 bases; bases with no gene match: 10. The CDR3 region is CASSVRAGVGYEQYF. CDR3 DNA sequence: TGTGCCAGCAGCGTACGAGCGGGAGTAGGGTACGAGCAGTACTTC.

CDR3 DNA: TGTGCCAGCAGCTTAGGGGGGGTTGAGTATGAGCAGTTCTTC. Translation gives CASSLGGVEYEQFF. The rearrangement links TRBV11-3 to TRBJ2-1, with D possibly TRBD2 on 6 matching bases. The V end was cut by 1 base, the J end by 8 bases, with 12 bases between. The CDR3 covers 14 residues. The germline V gene encodes CDR1 SGHNT and CDR2 YENEEA. The whole variable domain, filled in from reference TRBV11-3 and TRBJ2-1, reads EAGVVQSPRYKIIEKKQPVAFWCNPISGHNTLYWYLQNLGQGPELLIRYENEEAVDDSQLPKDRFSAERLKGVDSTLKIQPAELGDSAVYLCASSLGGVEYEQFFGPGTRLTVL.

The rearrangement joins TRBV28 to TRBJ1-6, with D perhaps TRBD1 (5 bases). Deletions cut 3 bases from V and 9 bases from J, with 12 bases between. The CDR3 totals 14 residues. Germline V gives CDR1 MDHEN, CDR2 SYDVKM. CDR3 bases: TGTGCCAGCAGTTTTAGGCAGGGCGGTTCACCCCTCCACTTT. It codes for CASSFRQGGSPLHF. The full variable domain, completed using reference TRBV28 and TRBJ1-6, is DVKVTQSSRYLVKRTGEKVFLECVQDMDHENMFWYRQDPGLGLRLIYFSYDVKMKEKGDIPEGYSVSREKKERFSLILESASTNQTSMYLCASSFRQGGSPLHFGNGTRLTVT.

The chain combines TRBV10-3 with TRBJ2-2, with D possibly TRBD2 on 7 matching bases. The germline V and J ends were trimmed by 6 bases and 1 base, with 9 bases remaining between them. The germline CDR1 and CDR2 sequences are ENHRY and SYGVKD. The CDR3 contains 14 residues. The CDR3 sequence: CAIRAGQNTGELFF. CDR3 DNA: TGTGCCATCAGAGCGGGACAGAACACCGGGGAGCTGTTTTTT.

The V call is TRBV29-1, the J call TRBJ2-4, with D tentatively TRBD1 (6 bases). CDR1 and CDR2 (germline): SQVTM, ANQGSEA. V was cut by 7 bases and J by 0 bases, with 10 bases left in between. The CDR3 length is 13 residues. This CDR3 is CSARTVAKNIQYF. CDR3 nucleotide sequence: TGCAGCGCCAGGACAGTAGCCAAAAACATTCAGTACTTC. Together with reference TRBV29-1 and TRBJ2-4, the CDR3 gives the full variable domain: SAVISQKPSRDICQRGTSLTIQCQVDSQVTMMFWYRQQPGQSLTLIATANQGSEATYESGFVIDKFPISRPNLTFSTLTVSNMSPEDSSIYLCSARTVAKNIQYFGAGTRLSVL.

The V and J genes are TRBV25-1 and TRBJ2-1; 8 bases are a match to TRBD2. Germline V gene sequence: CDR1 MGHDK, CDR2 SYGVNS. This CDR3 has 17 amino acids. V trimming: 2 bases; J trimming: 3 bases; junction bases outside the gene matches: 9. CDR3 DNA: TGTGCCAGCAGTGAACTAGCGGGTCCGCCAAACTACAATGAGCAGTTCTTC. Its protein product is CASSELAGPPNYNEQFF.

J is TRBJ2-2 and V is TRBV7-6; 10 bases are a match to TRBD2. The CDR3 sequence is 15 residues long. From germline, CDR1 is SGHVS and CDR2 FNYEAQ. V shed 6 bases and J 5 bases; nucleotides not matched to a gene: 6. CDR3 DNA: TGTGCCAGCAGTAGACTAGCGGGTCGGACCGGGGAGCTGTTTTTT. This translates into CASSRLAGRTGELFF.

This sequence joins TRBV18 and TRBJ2-3; 7 bases agree with TRBD2. V was clipped by 3 bases and J by 0 bases; unmatched bases: 3. The germline V gene encodes CDR1 KGHSH and CDR2 LQKENI. The length of the CDR3 is 15 residues. The CDR3: CASSPLAASTDTQYF. CDR3 bases: TGTGCCAGCTCACCTCTAGCGGCTAGCACAGATACGCAGTATTTT.